A single sample gave rise to the 2 T cell receptor beta chains below, sequenced in a study of CD8+ T cells in alopecia areata. Once RNA had been extracted, it was reverse transcribed into cDNA to act as the sequencing template. Profiling relied on immunoSEQ multiplex PCR, and the TCRdb table lists in-frame clones only, not all of them. The sample lists 110,000 or so clones; 58% were seen once. Treatment given: oral pan-JAK inhibitor, 5-10 mg twice daily. Sample: CD8+ T cells sorted from blood, taken at week 4, from a patient treated with tofacitinib. The receptors here all came from a human donor with alopecia areata.

In this sample, this clone turned up once. This chain uses TRBV28 with TRBJ2-5; the match to TRBD2 covers 8 bases. CDR1 MDHEN and CDR2 SYDVKM come from the germline V gene. V lost 6 bases, J lost 0 bases, and 9 bases stayed unmatched. The CDR3 consists of 16 residues. CDR3 protein: CASSSGLAQDQETQYF. The CDR3 DNA sequence: TGTGCCAGCAGCTCTGGACTAGCTCAGGACCAAGAGACCCAGTACTTC.

The J gene is TRBJ1-2, the V gene TRBV27; D uncertain. This CDR3 region has 13 residues. V lost 0 bases and J 4 bases, leaving 6 bases between the germline ends. Germline V gene lookup returns CDR1 MNHEY and CDR2 SMNVEV (reference sequence). The CDR3 is CASSLSSAYGYTF. CDR3 DNA sequence: TGTGCCAGCAGTTTATCGTCGGCCTATGGCTACACCTTC.